Listed below are T cell receptor beta chains from one sample, sequenced in a study of blood T cells in healthy people across ages. Each CDR3 protein is one row after TCRdb ran MiXCR on the 5' RACE reads. This table has about 640,000 distinct CDR3 sequences, roughly three fifths appearing once. Source material: blood. The source of these receptors is a man in his 60s in good health. CDR3s include the opening cysteine and the closing phenylalanine or tryptophan. Each record gives: V gene, CDR3 length, clone size, D gene, J gene, CDR3 protein, CDR3 DNA. A D gene is named only where the DNA matches it firmly. Size values are once, few and many counts, or a class for expanded clones, and some rows have none.

TRBV4-2,16,many,NA,TRBJ1-2,CASSQDLQRANYGYTF,TGTGCCAGCAGCCAAGATCTCCAAAGAGCTAACTATGGCTACACCTTC
TRBV3-1,16,NA,TRBD1,TRBJ2-5,CASSPNPGQGGETQYF,TGTGCCAGCAGCCCTAACCCGGGACAGGGCGGAGAGACCCAGTACTTC
TRBV29-1,11,NA,NA,TRBJ2-1,CSVESWNEQFF,TGCAGCGTTGAAAGTTGGAATGAGCAGTTCTTC
TRBV20-1,13,once,NA,TRBJ1-1,CSARANAHTEAFF,TGCAGTGCTAGAGCCAACGCGCACACTGAAGCTTTCTTT
TRBV20-1,13,few,TRBD2,TRBJ2-5,CSAYRGGAETQYF,TGCAGTGCTTACCGGGGGGGCGCAGAGACCCAGTACTTC
TRBV9,16,NA,NA,TRBJ2-5,CASSVGVGGKQETQYF,TGTGCCAGCAGCGTAGGTGTAGGGGGTAAACAAGAGACCCAGTACTTC
TRBV27,13,NA,TRBD1,TRBJ2-1,CPHLTGGNNEQFF,TGTCCCCACCTGACAGGGGGGAACAATGAGCAGTTCTTC
TRBV10-3,18,NA,TRBD1,TRBJ2-1,CAISETLLPGQGDNEQFF,TGTGCCATCAGTGAGACCCTCCTGCCGGGACAGGGCGACAATGAGCAGTTCTTC
TRBV6-5,12,NA,NA,TRBJ1-1,CASSNQNTEAFF,TGTGCCAGCAGTAACCAGAACACTGAAGCTTTCTTT
TRBV29-1,17,NA,TRBD1,TRBJ2-4,CSVGTGTGSYMWGIQYF,TGCAGCGTTGGAACCGGGACAGGGTCTTATATGTGGGGCATTCAGTACTTC
TRBV20-1,14,few,TRBD2,TRBJ2-1,CSARTSGVFNEQFF,TGCAGTGCTAGAACTAGCGGGGTGTTTAATGAGCAGTTCTTC
TRBV5-1,16,NA,TRBD1,TRBJ1-2,CASSLRDRGAAHGYTF,TGCGCCAGCAGCTTGCGGGACAGGGGGGCCGCCCATGGCTACACCTTC
TRBV4-1,15,few,NA,TRBJ1-2,CASSAPGQLNYGYTF,TGCGCCAGCAGCGCACCCGGACAGCTTAACTATGGCTACACCTTC
TRBV2,15,once,TRBD2,TRBJ2-7,CASTPGLAYSYEQYF,TGTGCCAGCACTCCGGGACTAGCGTACTCCTACGAGCAGTACTTC
TRBV7-2,16,NA,NA,TRBJ1-6,CTSSLGTGIGNSPLHF,TGTACCAGCAGCCTAGGAACAGGGATTGGAAATTCACCCCTCCACTTT
TRBV3-1,16,NA,NA,TRBJ2-7,CASSQWVSSPPYEQYF,TGTGCCAGCAGCCAGTGGGTATCTAGTCCCCCGTACGAGCAGTACTTC
TRBV12-5,13,NA,TRBD1,TRBJ2-7,CASGRDSTYEQYF,TGTGCTAGTGGCCGGGACAGCACCTACGAGCAGTACTTC
TRBV14,13,NA,NA,TRBJ1-1,CASSQEIDRKAFF,TGTGCCAGCAGCCAAGAGATCGACAGGAAAGCTTTCTTT
TRBV12-3/TRBV12-4,13,NA,TRBD2,TRBJ2-3,CASSRSGGDTQYF,TGTGCCAGCAGCCGCTCGGGGGGGGATACGCAGTATTTT
TRBV12-3/TRBV12-4,16,few,TRBD2,TRBJ2-3,CASSLGLAGVRDTQYF,TGTGCCAGCAGTTTGGGACTAGCGGGAGTTAGAGATACGCAGTATTTT
TRBV6-2/TRBV6-3,15,NA,TRBD1,TRBJ2-5,CASSRDSRIQETQYF,TGTGCCAGCAGTCGGGACAGCCGAATCCAAGAGACCCAGTACTTC
TRBV12-3/TRBV12-4,14,once,NA,TRBJ1-5,CASSLIGGNQPQHF,TGTGCCAGCAGTTTAATTGGAGGCAATCAGCCCCAGCATTTT
TRBV20-1,16,NA,NA,TRBJ2-4,CSARDKDEETKNIQYF,TGCAGTGCTAGAGATAAGGATGAGGAAACCAAAAACATTCAGTACTTC
TRBV6-2/TRBV6-3,13,NA,TRBD1,TRBJ1-2,CASGTDRVYGYTF,TGTGCCAGCGGAACCGACAGGGTATATGGCTACACCTTC
TRBV20-1,15,NA,TRBD1,TRBJ1-1,CSAPDPGTGYTEAFF,TGCAGTGCTCCAGATCCCGGGACAGGGTACACTGAAGCTTTCTTT
TRBV6-1,14,NA,NA,TRBJ1-2,CASSEGTGPYGYTF,TGTGCCAGCAGTGAAGGAACAGGGCCCTATGGCTACACCTTC
TRBV7-9,15,NA,NA,TRBJ1-2,CASSLEGQGVFGYTF,TGTGCCAGCAGCTTAGAAGGCCAGGGAGTCTTTGGCTACACCTTC
TRBV11-2,15,NA,NA,TRBJ2-7,CASSLVGQGRGEQYF,TGTGCCAGCAGCTTAGTAGGCCAGGGGAGGGGCGAGCAGTACTTC
TRBV29-1,13,few,TRBD1,TRBJ2-4,CSVPGQGENIQYF,TGCAGCGTTCCGGGACAGGGAGAAAACATTCAGTACTTC
TRBV3-1,15,NA,TRBD2,TRBJ2-5,CASSQAGGGHNEQYF,TGTGCCAGCAGCCAAGCTGGCGGGGGGCACAATGAGCAGTACTTC
TRBV5-1,16,NA,TRBD2,TRBJ2-1,CASSSLSGGGYNEQFF,TGCGCCAGCAGCTCACTAAGCGGGGGGGGTTACAATGAGCAGTTCTTC
TRBV27,16,NA,NA,TRBJ2-1,CASSLFARGSYNEQFF,TGTGCCAGCAGTTTATTCGCTCGGGGCTCCTACAATGAGCAGTTCTTC